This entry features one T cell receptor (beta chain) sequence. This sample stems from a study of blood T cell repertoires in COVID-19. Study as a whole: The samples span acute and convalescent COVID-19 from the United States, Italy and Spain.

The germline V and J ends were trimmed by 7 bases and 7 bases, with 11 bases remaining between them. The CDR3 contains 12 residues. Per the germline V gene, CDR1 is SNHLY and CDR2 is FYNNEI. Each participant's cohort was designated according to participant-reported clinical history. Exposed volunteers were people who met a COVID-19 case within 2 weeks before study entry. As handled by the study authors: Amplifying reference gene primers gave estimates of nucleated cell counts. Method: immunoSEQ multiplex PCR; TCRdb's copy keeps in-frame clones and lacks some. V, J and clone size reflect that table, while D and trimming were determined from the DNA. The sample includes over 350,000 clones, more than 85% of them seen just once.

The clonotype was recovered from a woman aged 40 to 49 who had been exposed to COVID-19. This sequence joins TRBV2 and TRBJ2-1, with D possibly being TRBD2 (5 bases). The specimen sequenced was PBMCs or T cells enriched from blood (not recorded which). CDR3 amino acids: CASIRDRNEQFF. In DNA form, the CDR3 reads TGTGCCAGCATCCGGGATAGGAATGAGCAGTTCTTC.